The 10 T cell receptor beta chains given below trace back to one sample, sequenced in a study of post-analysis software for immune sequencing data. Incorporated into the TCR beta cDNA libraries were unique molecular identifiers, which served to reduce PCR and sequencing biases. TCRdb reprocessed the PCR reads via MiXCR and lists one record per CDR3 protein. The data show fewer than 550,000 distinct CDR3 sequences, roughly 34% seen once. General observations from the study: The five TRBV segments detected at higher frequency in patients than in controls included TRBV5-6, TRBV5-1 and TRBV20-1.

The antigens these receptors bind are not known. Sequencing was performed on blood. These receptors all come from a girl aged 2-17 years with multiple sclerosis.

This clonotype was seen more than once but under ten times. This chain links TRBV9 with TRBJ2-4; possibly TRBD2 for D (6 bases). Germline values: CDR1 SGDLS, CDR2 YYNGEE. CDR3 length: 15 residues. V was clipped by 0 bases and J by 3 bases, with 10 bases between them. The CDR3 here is CASSVGAGGKNIQYF. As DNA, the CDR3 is TGTGCCAGCAGCGTAGGGGCCGGGGGCAAAAACATTCAGTACTTC.

This CDR3 reads CASSLGWRNTLSGANVLTF. The CDR3 region has the DNA TGTGCCAGCAGCTTAGGTTGGAGAAACACACTCTCTGGGGCCAACGTCCTGACTTTC. This chain connects TRBV7-9 to TRBJ2-6; D gene ambiguous. Looked up from germline, CDR1 is SEHNR and CDR2 is FQNEAQ (reference sequence). V gave up 1 base and J gave up 0 bases, with 16 bases separating them. The CDR3 is 19 amino acids.

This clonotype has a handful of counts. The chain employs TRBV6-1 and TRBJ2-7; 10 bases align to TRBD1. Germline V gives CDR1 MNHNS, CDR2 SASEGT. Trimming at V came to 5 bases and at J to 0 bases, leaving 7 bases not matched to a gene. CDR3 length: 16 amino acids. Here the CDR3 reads CASSPEDRGSSYEQYF. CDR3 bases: TGTGCCAGCAGTCCTGAGGACAGGGGGAGCTCCTACGAGCAGTACTTC.

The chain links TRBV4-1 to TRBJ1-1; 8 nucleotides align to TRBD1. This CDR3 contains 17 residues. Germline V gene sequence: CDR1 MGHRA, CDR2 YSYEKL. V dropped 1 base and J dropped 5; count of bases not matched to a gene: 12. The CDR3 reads CASSQAPAGGDETEAFF. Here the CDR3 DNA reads TGCGCCAGCAGCCAAGCCCCGGCAGGGGGCGATGAAACTGAAGCTTTCTTT.

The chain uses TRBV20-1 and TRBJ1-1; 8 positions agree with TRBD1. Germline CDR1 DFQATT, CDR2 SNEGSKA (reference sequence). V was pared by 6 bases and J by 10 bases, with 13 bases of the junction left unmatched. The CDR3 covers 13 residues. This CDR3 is CSADTSGQGGAFF. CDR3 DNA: TGCAGTGCCGACACCTCTGGACAGGGTGGAGCTTTCTTT.

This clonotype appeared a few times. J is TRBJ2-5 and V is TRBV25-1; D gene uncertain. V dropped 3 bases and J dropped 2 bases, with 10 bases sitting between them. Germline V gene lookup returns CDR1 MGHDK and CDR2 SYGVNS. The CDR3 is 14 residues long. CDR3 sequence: CASSESLAQETQYF. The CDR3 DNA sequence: TGTGCCAGCAGTGAGTCGCTGGCTCAAGAGACCCAGTACTTC.

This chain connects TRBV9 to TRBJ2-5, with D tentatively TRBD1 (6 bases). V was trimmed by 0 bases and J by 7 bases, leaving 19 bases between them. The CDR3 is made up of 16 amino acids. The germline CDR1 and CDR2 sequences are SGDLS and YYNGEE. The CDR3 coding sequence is TGTGCCAGCAGCGTAGCTGGGACACCTTCAGGAGGGACCCAGTACTTC. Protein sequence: CASSVAGTPSGGTQYF.

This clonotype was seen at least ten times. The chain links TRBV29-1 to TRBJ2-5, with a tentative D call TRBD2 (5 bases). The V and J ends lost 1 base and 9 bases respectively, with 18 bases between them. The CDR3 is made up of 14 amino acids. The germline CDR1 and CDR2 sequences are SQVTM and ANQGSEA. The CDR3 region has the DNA TGCAGCGTTGAAGTTGGGGAGAGGATAAGGGCCCAGTACTTC. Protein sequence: CSVEVGERIRAQYF.

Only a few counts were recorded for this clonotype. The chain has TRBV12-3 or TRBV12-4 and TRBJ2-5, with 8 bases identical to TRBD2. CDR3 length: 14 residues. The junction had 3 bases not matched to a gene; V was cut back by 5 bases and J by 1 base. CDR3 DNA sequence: TGTGCCAGCAGTCCCAGCGGGAGCCAAGAGACCCAGTACTTC. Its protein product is CASSPSGSQETQYF.

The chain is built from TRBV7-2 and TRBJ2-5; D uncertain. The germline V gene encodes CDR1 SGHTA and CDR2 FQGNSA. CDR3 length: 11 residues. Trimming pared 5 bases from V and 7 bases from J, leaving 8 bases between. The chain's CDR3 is CASSGPGTQYF. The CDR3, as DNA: TGTGCCAGCAGCGGCCCCGGGACCCAGTACTTC.